Reported below is one T cell receptor beta chain. Mismatch with germline at one junction end may stem from a read error. The CDR3 is 13 amino acids. Per germline, CDR1 MNHEY and CDR2 SVGAGI. The record originates from a study of OX40 agonist ivuxolimab in advanced cancers. About the study: Given to patients was ivuxolimab, an agonistic anti-OX40 (CD134) antibody. Three patients, one with hepatocellular carcinoma and two with cutaneous melanoma, responded partially. Across the patients, intravenous ivuxolimab was delivered every 2 weeks at 0.01 to 10 mg/kg.

Clones were read by immunoSEQ multiplex PCR, and TCRdb kept only the in-frame ones, dropping some. The sample has approximately 76,000 clones, around 85% seen once; the top ten hold about 6%. This chain links TRBV6-5 with TRBJ1-5; D remains ambiguous. This clonotype was sampled from an adult with an advanced solid tumor such as melanoma, head and neck, liver or kidney cancer. The sequences come from CD4+ or CD8+ T cells sorted from blood, collected in a trial of the OX40 agonist ivuxolimab. The CDR3 nucleotides read TGTGCCAGCAGTTACTCGTACAATCAGTCCCAGCATTTT. This translates into CASSYSYNQSQHF.